Below, one TCR beta chain is given with its context. Its antigen is undetermined. An end of the junction does not agree with germline; a read error may underlie this. This specimen belongs to a study of lymphopenia after photon versus proton radiotherapy. Here immunoSEQ multiplex PCR was the method, and the copy in TCRdb shows in-frame clones only, minus some. This table has roughly 63,000 clones, around 85% appearing once. Germline V gene data show CDR1 as MNHNS and CDR2 as SASEGT. The CDR3 is made up of 13 amino acids. Findings of the study overall: Under photons, naive T cells and diversity fell while effector/memory populations rose. After the lymphocyte nadir, photon-treated repertoires showed oligoclonal expansion, especially of CD8+ Temra cells. Better survival with proton therapy was suggested as possible, not demonstrated. Post-nadir TCR diversity decline inversely tracked overall survival among those who died.

This receptor was obtained from a man between 60 and 70 years old with pancreatic cancer. The genes are TRBV6-1 and TRBJ1-2; no definite D call. The sequencing here drew on peripheral blood, taken from a patient treated with proton-based radiotherapy. The CDR3 DNA sequence: TGTGCCAGCAGCGAAGGGTGGGGAGATGGCTACACCTTC. It specifies CASSEGWGDGYTF.